A selection of T cell receptor beta chains follows, all from one sample in a study of early T cells in non-severe SARS-CoV-2 infection. TCRdb ran MiXCR on the 5' RACE reads and lists one entry per CDR3 protein. The repertoire holds about 68,000 distinct CDR3 sequences, with 9.5% to 15% as singletons. Sequencing used whole blood. The receptors here all came from an adult who was a healthcare worker with PCR-confirmed SARS-CoV-2 infection or an uninfected control (not recorded which). The CDR3 runs from the conserved cysteine through the conserved F or W.

V gene,J gene,CDR3 protein
TRBV7-9,TRBJ1-4,CASSLVETNEKLFF
TRBV7-3,TRBJ1-2,CASTLGTGPQGYTF
TRBV29-1,TRBJ2-3,CSGTPGAARDTQYF
TRBV19,TRBJ1-5,CASSIVAPPGNQPQHF
TRBV7-6,TRBJ2-3,CASSLATTFTDTQYF
TRBV6-5,TRBJ1-1,CASIRDPDRKAFF
TRBV3-1,TRBJ2-7,CASSQGYGLAYEQYF
TRBV12-3/TRBV12-4,TRBJ2-6,CASISNGANVLTF
TRBV7-8,TRBJ2-3,CASSVWNGQGADTQYF
TRBV29-1,TRBJ1-1,CSVVSDRDHAFF
TRBV20-1,TRBJ2-3,CSAGSSTDTQYF
TRBV6-5,TRBJ2-3,CASSYDGDTQYF
TRBV18,TRBJ1-1,CASSPDRGPSKLAEAFF
TRBV20-1,TRBJ1-6,CSAMGWDSPLHF
TRBV5-6,TRBJ2-5,CASSYRDKGQETQYF
TRBV6-6,TRBJ1-2,CAGQQGKGYGYTF
TRBV10-3,NA,CAISGGRDQPQYF
TRBV7-9,TRBJ2-3,CASSLKGTGSTDTQYF
TRBV30,TRBJ1-2,CAWRRGTGYGYTF
TRBV6-5,TRBJ1-1,CANLPRSPRETEAFF
TRBV6-5,TRBJ2-1,CASRDTYNEQFF
TRBV12-5,TRBJ2-5,CASGEKGKTQYF
TRBV20-1,TRBJ2-7,CSALVGAGYEQYF
TRBV4-3,TRBJ2-3,CASSQDGASGFDTQYF
TRBV5-1,TRBJ2-2,CASSTQGNTGELFF
TRBV6-5,TRBJ1-6,CASRDGTSDSPLHF
TRBV29-1,TRBJ1-2,CSVEEGDRYGYTF
TRBV28,TRBJ2-7,CASSSPSSGGGYEQYF
TRBV24-1,TRBJ1-4,CATSDKTGGRPATNEKLFF
TRBV6-5,TRBJ1-6,CASSYGTGINSPLHF
TRBV20-1,TRBJ2-2,CSASFRTNTGELFF
TRBV7-7,TRBJ2-1,CASSLWGSAYNEQFF
TRBV6-6,TRBJ1-2,CASSYSTGPGYGYTF
TRBV7-6,TRBJ2-1,CASSHNSGGFYNEQFF
TRBV11-2,TRBJ2-2,CASSIRGRGGELFF
TRBV7-2,TRBJ2-7,CASGIYEQYF
TRBV5-1,TRBJ1-2,CASSLDPDRGFYGYTF
TRBV12-3/TRBV12-4,TRBJ1-2,CASSLRQHYGYTF